A selection of T cell receptor beta chains follows, all from one sample in a study of technical replicates of blood from several donors. The table came from immunoSEQ multiplex PCR; TCRdb's copy has only in-frame clones and leaves some out. The sample records more than 70,000 clones, almost 98% being singletons. Sequences were obtained from T cells isolated from PBMCs. The receptors originated from a human donor in good health. Both conserved end residues are part of each CDR3. Size is stated for part of the rows, as once, few or many counts, or as a class when the clone is expanded.

clone_size,v_call,cdr3_aa
-,TRBV9,CASSVNLANYGYTF
-,TRBV5-5,CASSLGGAPNVLTF
-,TRBV29-1,CSVEGVGDRGGWQETQYF
-,TRBV27,CASSSLAGGGTDEQFF
-,TRBV28,CASDDRSSYEQYF
-,TRBV5-6,CASSFHTDTQYF
once,TRBV6-1,CASSEIEGSANEKLFF
-,TRBV4-1,CASSFTGTRFATNEKLFF
-,TRBV25-1,CASTSGGTYNEQFF
-,TRBV6-5,CASKGQGAGNQPQHF
once,TRBV6-5,CASSYSGTGLEQYF
once,TRBV6-1,CASRSRQGEYEQFF
-,TRBV9,CASSVNSGLQEQYF
once,TRBV28,CASSLFIGGADTQYF
once,TRBV19,CASSTDHRNQPQHF
-,TRBV5-1,CASSLESSGGLQETQYF
once,TRBV19,CASSTLGQGFSQPQHF
-,TRBV5-6,CASSVQGAGNTIYF
-,TRBV5-1,CASSPDRLAMNTEAFF
-,TRBV28,CASSSSGQGTLSGQYF
-,TRBV5-6,CASSAQGAGGTEAFF
-,TRBV30,CAWSVGLGQGGRGYGYTF
-,TRBV27,CASSLFRLAGHTGELFF
once,TRBV28,CASSPVKSGLQSGKSYEQYF
-,TRBV5-6,CASSRGGETQYF
-,TRBV13,CASSLNGYEQYF
-,TRBV28,CASRLTGELFF
-,TRBV30,CAWSLNRGYTF
-,TRBV6-5,CASRGGINEQFF
-,TRBV5-6,CASSSIGQPQHF
-,TRBV6-6,CASKGNNEQFF
-,TRBV7-6,CASSPRPTGQETQYF
-,TRBV21-1,CASPEKGLAVNEQFF
-,TRBV5-6,CASSFGVYRSGGKETQYF
-,TRBV11-1,CASSLALGNEQFF
-,TRBV6-4,CASSMSRAQYF
-,TRBV9,CASSVTRDTGTEAFF
-,TRBV4-1,CASSLLNRGQETQYF
-,TRBV5-4,CASSWGLAGQETQYF
-,TRBV14,CASSQESGWEEEYTEAFF
-,TRBV29-1,CSVDHDAGNTEAFF
-,TRBV7-2,CASSPVGGPNQPQHF
-,TRBV10-3,CAISGDSSGPNEKLFF
-,TRBV27,CASRPFSGTVIYEQYF
-,TRBV11-2,CASSLDGGALFFYEQYF
-,TRBV27,CASRDLGNEKLFF
once,TRBV19,CASSIAVNTEAFF